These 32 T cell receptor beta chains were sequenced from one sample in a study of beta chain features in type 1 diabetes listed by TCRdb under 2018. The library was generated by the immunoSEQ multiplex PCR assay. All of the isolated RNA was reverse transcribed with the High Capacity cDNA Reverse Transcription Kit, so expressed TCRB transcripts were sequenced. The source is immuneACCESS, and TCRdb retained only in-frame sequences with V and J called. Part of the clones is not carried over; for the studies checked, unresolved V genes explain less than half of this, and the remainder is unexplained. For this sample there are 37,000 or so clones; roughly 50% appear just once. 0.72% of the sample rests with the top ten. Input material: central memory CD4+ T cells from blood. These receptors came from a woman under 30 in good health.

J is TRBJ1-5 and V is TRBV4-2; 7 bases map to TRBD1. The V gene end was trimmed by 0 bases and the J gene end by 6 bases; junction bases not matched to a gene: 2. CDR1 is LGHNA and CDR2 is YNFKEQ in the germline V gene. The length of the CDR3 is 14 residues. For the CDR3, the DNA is TGTGCCAGCAGCCAAGATAGGGGGCTTCAGCCCCAGCATTTT. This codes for CASSQDRGLQPQHF.

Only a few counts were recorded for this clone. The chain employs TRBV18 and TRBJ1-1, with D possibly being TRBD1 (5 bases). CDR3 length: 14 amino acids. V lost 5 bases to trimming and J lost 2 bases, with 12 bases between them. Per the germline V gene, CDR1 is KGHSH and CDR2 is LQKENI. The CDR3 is CASSGGNHNTEAFF. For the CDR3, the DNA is TGTGCCAGCTCAGGGGGGAACCACAACACTGAAGCTTTCTTT. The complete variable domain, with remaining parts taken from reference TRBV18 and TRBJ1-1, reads NAGVMQNPRHLVRRRGQEARLRCSPMKGHSHVYWYRQLPEEGLKFMVYLQKENIIDESGMPKERFSAEFPKEGPSILRIQQVVRGDSAAYFCASSGGNHNTEAFFGQGTRLTVV.

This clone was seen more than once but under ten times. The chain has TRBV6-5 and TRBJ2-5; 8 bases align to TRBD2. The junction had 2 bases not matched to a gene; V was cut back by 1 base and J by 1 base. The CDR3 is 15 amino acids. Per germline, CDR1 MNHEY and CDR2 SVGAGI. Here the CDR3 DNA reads TGTGCCAGCAGTTACTTAGCGGGGCTCCAAGAGACCCAGTACTTC. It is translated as CASSYLAGLQETQYF.

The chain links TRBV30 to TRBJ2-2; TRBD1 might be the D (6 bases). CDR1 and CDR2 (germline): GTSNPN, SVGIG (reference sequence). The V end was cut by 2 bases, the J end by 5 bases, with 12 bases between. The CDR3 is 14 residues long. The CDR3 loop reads CAWSPGDRTGELFF. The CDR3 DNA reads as TGTGCCTGGAGTCCCGGTGACAGGACCGGGGAGCTGTTTTTT.

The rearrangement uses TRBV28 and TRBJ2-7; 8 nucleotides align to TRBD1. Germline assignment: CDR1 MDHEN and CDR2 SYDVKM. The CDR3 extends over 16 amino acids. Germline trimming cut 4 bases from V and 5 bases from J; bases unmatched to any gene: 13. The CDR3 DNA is TGTGCCAGCAGTTCGCCCTGGACAGGGAGAGCGGACGAGCAGTACTTC. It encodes CASSSPWTGRADEQYF. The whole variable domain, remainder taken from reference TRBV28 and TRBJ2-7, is DVKVTQSSRYLVKRTGEKVFLECVQDMDHENMFWYRQDPGLGLRLIYFSYDVKMKEKGDIPEGYSVSREKKERFSLILESASTNQTSMYLCASSSPWTGRADEQYFGPGTRLTVT.

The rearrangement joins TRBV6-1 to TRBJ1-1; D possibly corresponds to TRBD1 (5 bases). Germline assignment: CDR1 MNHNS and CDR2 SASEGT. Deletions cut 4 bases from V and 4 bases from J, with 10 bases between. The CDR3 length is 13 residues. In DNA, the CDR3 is TGTGCCAGCAGTGGGCAGGGTACCACTGAAGCTTTCTTT. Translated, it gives CASSGQGTTEAFF.

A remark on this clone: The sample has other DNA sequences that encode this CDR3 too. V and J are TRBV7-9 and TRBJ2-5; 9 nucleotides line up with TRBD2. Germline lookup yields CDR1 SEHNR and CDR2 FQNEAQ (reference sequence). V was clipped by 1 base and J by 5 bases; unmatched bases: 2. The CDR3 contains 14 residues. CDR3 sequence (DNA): TGTGCCAGCAGCTTAGTGGCGGGAGGGGAGACCCAGTACTTC. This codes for CASSLVAGGETQYF.

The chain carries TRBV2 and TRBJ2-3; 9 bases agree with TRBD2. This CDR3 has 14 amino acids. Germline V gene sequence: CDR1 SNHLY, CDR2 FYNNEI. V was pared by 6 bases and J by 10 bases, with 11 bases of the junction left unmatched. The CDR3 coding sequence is TGTGCCAGCAGCTTTAGTGGTAGCGGGGGACCGCAGTATTTT. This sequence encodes CASSFSGSGGPQYF.

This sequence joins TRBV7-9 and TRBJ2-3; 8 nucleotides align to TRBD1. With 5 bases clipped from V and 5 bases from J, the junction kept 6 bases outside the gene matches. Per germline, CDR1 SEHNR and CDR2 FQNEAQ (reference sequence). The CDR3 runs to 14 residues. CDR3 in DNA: TGTGCCAGCAGCGCCCGAACAGGGGGAGATACGCAGTATTTT. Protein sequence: CASSARTGGDTQYF.

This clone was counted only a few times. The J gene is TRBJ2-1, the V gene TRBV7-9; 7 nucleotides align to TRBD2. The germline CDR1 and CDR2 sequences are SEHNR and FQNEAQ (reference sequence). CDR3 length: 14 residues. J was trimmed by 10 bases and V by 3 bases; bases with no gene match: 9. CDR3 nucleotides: TGTGCCAGCAGCTTGGGCGGGGGACGAGGGGAGCAGTTCTTC. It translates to CASSLGGGRGEQFF.

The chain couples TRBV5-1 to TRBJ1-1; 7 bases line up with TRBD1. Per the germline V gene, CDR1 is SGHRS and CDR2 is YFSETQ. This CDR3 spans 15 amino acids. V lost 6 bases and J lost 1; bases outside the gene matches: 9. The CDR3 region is CASTLEGAGNTEAFF. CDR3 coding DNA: TGCGCCAGCACCCTTGAGGGGGCAGGGAACACTGAAGCTTTCTTT.

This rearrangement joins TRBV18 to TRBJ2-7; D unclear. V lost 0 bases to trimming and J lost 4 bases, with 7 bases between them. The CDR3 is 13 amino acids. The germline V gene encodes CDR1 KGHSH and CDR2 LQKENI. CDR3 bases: TGTGCCAGCTCACCACCGCGGTCATACGAGCAGTACTTC. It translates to CASSPPRSYEQYF. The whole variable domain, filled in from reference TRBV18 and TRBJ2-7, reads NAGVMQNPRHLVRRRGQEARLRCSPMKGHSHVYWYRQLPEEGLKFMVYLQKENIIDESGMPKERFSAEFPKEGPSILRIQQVVRGDSAAYFCASSPPRSYEQYFGPGTRLTVT.

CDR3 in DNA: TGTGCCATCAGCGGAGGAACGAAGGACAGAGGGATCTCCTACGAGCAGTACTTC. Translated: CAISGGTKDRGISYEQYF. This rearrangement joins TRBV10-3 to TRBJ2-7, with D possibly TRBD1 on 6 matching bases. This CDR3 comprises 18 residues. Germline lookup yields CDR1 ENHRY and CDR2 SYGVKD. Trimming took 6 bases from V and 0 from J, leaving 24 bases between them.

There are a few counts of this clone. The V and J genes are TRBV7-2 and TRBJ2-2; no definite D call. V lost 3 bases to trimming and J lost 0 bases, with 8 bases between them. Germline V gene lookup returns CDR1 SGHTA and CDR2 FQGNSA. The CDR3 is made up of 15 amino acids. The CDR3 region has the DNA TGTGCCAGCAGCTTGGGCAGAGCGAACACCGGGGAGCTGTTTTTT. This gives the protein CASSLGRANTGELFF.

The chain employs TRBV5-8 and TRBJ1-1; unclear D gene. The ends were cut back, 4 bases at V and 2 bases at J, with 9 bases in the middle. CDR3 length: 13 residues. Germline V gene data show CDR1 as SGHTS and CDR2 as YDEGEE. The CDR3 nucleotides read TGTGCCAGCAGCGGCCTCTTAAACACTGAAGCTTTCTTT. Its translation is CASSGLLNTEAFF. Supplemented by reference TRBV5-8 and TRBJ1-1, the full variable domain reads EAGVTQSPTHLIKTRGQQATLRCSPISGHTSVYWYQQALGLGLQFLLWYDEGEERNRGNFPPRFSGRQFPNYSSELNVNALELEDSALYLCASSGLLNTEAFFGQGTRLTVV.

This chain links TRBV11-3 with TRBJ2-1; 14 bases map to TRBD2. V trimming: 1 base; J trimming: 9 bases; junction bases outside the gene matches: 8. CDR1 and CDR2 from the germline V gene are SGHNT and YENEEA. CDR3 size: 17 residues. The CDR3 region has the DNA TGTGCCAGCAGCTTAGCCCCTGGACTAGCGGGAGGTGCTGAGCAGTTCTTC. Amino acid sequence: CASSLAPGLAGGAEQFF.

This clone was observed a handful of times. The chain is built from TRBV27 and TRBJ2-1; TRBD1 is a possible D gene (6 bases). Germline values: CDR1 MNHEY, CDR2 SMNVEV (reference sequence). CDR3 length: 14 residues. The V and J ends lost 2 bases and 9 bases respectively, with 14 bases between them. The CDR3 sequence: CASSLGGRGGEQFF. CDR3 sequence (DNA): TGTGCCAGCAGTTTAGGAGGCAGGGGCGGTGAGCAGTTCTTC.

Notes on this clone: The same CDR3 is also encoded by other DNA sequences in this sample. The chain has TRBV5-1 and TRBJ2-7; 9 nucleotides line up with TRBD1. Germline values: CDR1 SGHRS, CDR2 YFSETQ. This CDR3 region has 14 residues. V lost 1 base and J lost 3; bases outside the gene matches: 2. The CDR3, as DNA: TGCGCCAGCAGCTTGTCGACAGGGGGCTACGAGCAGTACTTC. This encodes CASSLSTGGYEQYF.

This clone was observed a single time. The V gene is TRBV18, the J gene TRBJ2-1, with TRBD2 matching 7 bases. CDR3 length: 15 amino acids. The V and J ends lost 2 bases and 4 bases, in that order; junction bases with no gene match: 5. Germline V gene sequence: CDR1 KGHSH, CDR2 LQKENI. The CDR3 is CASSPFRGDYNEQFF. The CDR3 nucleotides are TGTGCCAGCTCACCATTTCGGGGGGATTACAATGAGCAGTTCTTC. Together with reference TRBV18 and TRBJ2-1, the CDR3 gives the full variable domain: NAGVMQNPRHLVRRRGQEARLRCSPMKGHSHVYWYRQLPEEGLKFMVYLQKENIIDESGMPKERFSAEFPKEGPSILRIQQVVRGDSAAYFCASSPFRGDYNEQFFGPGTRLTVL.

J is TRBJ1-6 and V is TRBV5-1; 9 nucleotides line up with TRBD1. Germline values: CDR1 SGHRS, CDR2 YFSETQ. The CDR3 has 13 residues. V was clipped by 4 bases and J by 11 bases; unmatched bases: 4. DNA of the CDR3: TGCGCCAGCAGCAATGGACAGGGGACACCCCTCCACTTT. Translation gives CASSNGQGTPLHF.

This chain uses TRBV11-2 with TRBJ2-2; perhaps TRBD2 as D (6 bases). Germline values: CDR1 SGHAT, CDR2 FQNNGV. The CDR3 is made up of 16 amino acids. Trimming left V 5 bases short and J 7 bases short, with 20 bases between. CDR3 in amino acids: CASSQTRLQTNGELFF. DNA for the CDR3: TGTGCCAGCAGCCAGACTAGACTCCAGACCAACGGGGAGCTGTTTTTT.

CDR3: CASSPAGLAAQYF. The CDR3 DNA reads TGTGCCAGCAGCCCAGCGGGACTTGCGGCGCAGTACTTC. The genes are TRBV11-2 and TRBJ2-7; 7 bases line up with TRBD2. The length of the CDR3 is 13 residues. With V trimmed by 5 bases and J by 9 bases, 10 bases remained unmatched. Germline V gene sequence: CDR1 SGHAT, CDR2 FQNNGV.

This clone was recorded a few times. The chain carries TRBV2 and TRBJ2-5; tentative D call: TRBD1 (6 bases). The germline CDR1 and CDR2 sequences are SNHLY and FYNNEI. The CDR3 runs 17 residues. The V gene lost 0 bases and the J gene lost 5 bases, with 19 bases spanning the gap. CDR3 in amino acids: CASSEAQGRAVWETQYF. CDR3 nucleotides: TGTGCCAGCAGTGAAGCGCAGGGGCGGGCTGTTTGGGAGACCCAGTACTTC. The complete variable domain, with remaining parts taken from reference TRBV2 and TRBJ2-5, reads EPEVTQTPSHQVTQMGQEVILRCVPISNHLYFYWYRQILGQKVEFLVSFYNNEISEKSEIFDDQFSVERPDGSNFTLKIRSTKLEDSAMYFCASSEAQGRAVWETQYFGPGTRLLVL.

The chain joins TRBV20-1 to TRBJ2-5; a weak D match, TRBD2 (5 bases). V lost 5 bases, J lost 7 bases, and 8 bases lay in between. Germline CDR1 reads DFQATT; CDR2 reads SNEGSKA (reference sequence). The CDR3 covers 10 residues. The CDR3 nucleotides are TGCAGTGCTGCACTAGGGACCCAGTACTTC. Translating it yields CSAALGTQYF.

DNA for the CDR3: TGTGCCAGCAGCGTAGGACAGTTTCAGCCCCAGCATTTT. It codes for CASSVGQFQPQHF. The gene calls are TRBV2 and TRBJ1-5; TRBD1 is a possible D gene (6 bases). V was cut by 6 bases and J by 6 bases, with 12 bases left in between. There are 13 residues in the CDR3. Germline V gene data show CDR1 as SNHLY and CDR2 as FYNNEI.

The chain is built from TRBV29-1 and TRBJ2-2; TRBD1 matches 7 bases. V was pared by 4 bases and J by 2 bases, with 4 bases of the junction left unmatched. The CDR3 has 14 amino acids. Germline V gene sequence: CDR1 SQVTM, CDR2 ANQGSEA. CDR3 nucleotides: TGCAGCGTTGCGATAGGGGGCAACACCGGGGAGCTGTTTTTT. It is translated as CSVAIGGNTGELFF.

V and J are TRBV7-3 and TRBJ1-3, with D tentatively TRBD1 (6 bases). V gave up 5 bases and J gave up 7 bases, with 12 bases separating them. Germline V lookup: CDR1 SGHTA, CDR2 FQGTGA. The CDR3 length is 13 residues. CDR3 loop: CASSLDRRNTIYF. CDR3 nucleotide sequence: TGTGCCAGCAGCCTCGACAGGCGGAACACCATATATTTT.

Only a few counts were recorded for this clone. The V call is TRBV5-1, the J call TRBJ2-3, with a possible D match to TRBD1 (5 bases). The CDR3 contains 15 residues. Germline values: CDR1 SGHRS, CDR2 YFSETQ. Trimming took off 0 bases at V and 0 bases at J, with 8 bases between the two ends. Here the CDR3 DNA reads TGCGCCAGCAGCTTGGAGCAGGGAAGCACAGATACGCAGTATTTT. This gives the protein CASSLEQGSTDTQYF.

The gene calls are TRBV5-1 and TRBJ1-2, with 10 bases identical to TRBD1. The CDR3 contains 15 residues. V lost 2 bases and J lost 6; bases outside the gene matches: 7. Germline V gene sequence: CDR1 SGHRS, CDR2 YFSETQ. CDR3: CASSLHVGQGNGYTF. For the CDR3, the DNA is TGCGCCAGCAGCTTACACGTGGGACAGGGGAATGGCTACACCTTC.

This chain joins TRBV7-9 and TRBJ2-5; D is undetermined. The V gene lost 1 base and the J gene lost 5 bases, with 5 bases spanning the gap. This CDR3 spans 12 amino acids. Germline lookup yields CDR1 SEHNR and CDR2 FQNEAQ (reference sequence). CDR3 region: CASSLVSETQYF. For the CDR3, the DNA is TGTGCCAGCAGCTTAGTGTCGGAGACCCAGTACTTC.

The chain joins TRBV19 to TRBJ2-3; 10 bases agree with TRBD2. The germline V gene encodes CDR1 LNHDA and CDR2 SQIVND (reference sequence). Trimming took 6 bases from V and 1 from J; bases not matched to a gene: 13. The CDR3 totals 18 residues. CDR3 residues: CASSPTSGTTPGTDTQYF. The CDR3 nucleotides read TGTGCCAGTAGCCCCACTAGCGGGACCACCCCTGGCACAGATACGCAGTATTTT.

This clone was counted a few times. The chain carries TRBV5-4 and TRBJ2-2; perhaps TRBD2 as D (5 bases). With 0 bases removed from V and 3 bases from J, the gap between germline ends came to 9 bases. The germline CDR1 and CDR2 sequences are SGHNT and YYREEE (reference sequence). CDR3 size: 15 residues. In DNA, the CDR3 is TGTGCCAGCAGCTTGGGAGGGCGCGACACCGGGGAGCTGTTTTTT. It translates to CASSLGGRDTGELFF.